One sample yielded the 9 T cell receptor beta chains listed below, sequenced in a study of yellow fever vaccine responses in identical twins. MiXCR, run by TCRdb on the RT-PCR reads, gives a single entry per CDR3 protein. The sample contains roughly 4,700 distinct CDR3 sequences, over 75% of which appear only once. The source material was T cells from blood (PBMCs), unsorted or a sorted subset (not recorded which), sampled before or after yellow fever vaccination (not recorded which). Receptors originate from a young woman who received the yellow fever vaccine.

V and J are TRBV10-1 and TRBJ1-5; D is undetermined. V was shortened by 3 bases and J by 7 bases, with 7 bases between the two germline ends. Looked up from germline, CDR1 is WNHNN and CDR2 is SYGVQD (reference sequence). The length of the CDR3 is 12 residues. CDR3: CASSEGSQPQHF. The DNA of the CDR3 is TGCGCCAGCAGTGAAGGATCGCAGCCCCAGCATTTT.

The J gene is TRBJ2-1, the V gene TRBV11-1; 11 bases agree with TRBD2. Germline CDR1 and CDR2: SGHAT and FQDESV (reference sequence). Trimming removed 0 bases from V and 3 bases from J; junction bases left unmatched: 4. CDR3 length equals 17 residues. The DNA of the CDR3 is TGTGCCAGCAGCTTAGCGACTAGCGGGACAAACTACAATGAGCAGTTCTTC. Protein product: CASSLATSGTNYNEQFF.

J is TRBJ1-1 and V is TRBV2, with D unclear. V lost 5 bases and J 3 bases, leaving 10 bases between the germline ends. The germline gives CDR1 SNHLY, CDR2 FYNNEI. The CDR3 sequence is 13 residues long. CDR3 nucleotides: TGTGCCAGCAGTCCAAACAGAGACACTGAAGCTTTCTTT. This sequence encodes CASSPNRDTEAFF.

The rearrangement links TRBV15 to TRBJ2-3; 10 bases map to TRBD2. In germline, CDR1 is LNHNV, CDR2 YYDKDF (reference sequence). The CDR3 sequence is 14 residues long. V lost 3 bases, J lost 4 bases, and 1 base stayed unmatched. The CDR3 DNA sequence: TGTGCCACCAGCAGGACTAGCGGGTCAGATACGCAGTATTTT. This gives the protein CATSRTSGSDTQYF.

The chain couples TRBV5-1 to TRBJ2-3, with D uncertain. The V gene's germline CDR1 is SGHRS and CDR2 YFSETQ. V dropped 3 bases and J dropped 3 bases, with 5 bases sitting between them. The length of the CDR3 is 12 residues. The CDR3 loop reads CASSSGTDTQYF. The CDR3 DNA reads as TGCGCCAGCAGCTCAGGTACAGATACGCAGTATTTT.

Remarks on this clonotype: The junction shows a germline mismatch at one end, possibly a read error. This chain uses TRBV7-2 with TRBJ2-5; 7 positions agree with TRBD1. This CDR3 comprises 14 residues. CDR1 is SGHTA and CDR2 is FQGNSA in the germline V gene. CDR3 DNA: TGTGCCAGCAGCTTCTCGACAGGGCAAGATACCCAGTACTTC. It encodes CASSFSTGQDTQYF.

This clonotype has a single count. This rearrangement joins TRBV20-1 to TRBJ2-7, with 8 bases identical to TRBD2. Trimming cost V 0 bases and J 4 bases; bases outside gene matches: 8. Germline CDR1 reads DFQATT; CDR2 reads SNEGSKA (reference sequence). This CDR3 spans 15 amino acids. CDR3 in amino acids: CSARDILAAVYEQYF. The CDR3 coding sequence is TGCAGTGCTAGAGATATACTAGCGGCCGTATACGAGCAGTACTTC.

The gene calls are TRBV9 and TRBJ2-2, with D perhaps matching TRBD1 (5 bases). The CDR3 has 19 amino acids. Germline-derived CDR1 and CDR2 are SGDLS and YYNGEE. Trimming took off 0 bases at V and 4 bases at J, with 22 bases between the two ends. CDR3 bases: TGTGCCAGCAGCGTAGGGCCCTTGGCCCTGACAGTATTCACCGGGGAGCTGTTTTTT. Protein sequence: CASSVGPLALTVFTGELFF.

This chain joins TRBV5-1 and TRBJ2-3; tentatively, D is TRBD2 (5 bases). Germline values: CDR1 SGHRS, CDR2 YFSETQ. The CDR3 runs 17 residues. V was clipped by 4 bases and J by 3 bases, with 21 bases between them. The CDR3 here is CASSVLGRTSPTDTQYF. DNA for the CDR3: TGCGCCAGCAGCGTGTTGGGGAGAACGAGCCCTACAGATACGCAGTATTTT.